This TCR beta chain was captured in a study of shared clonotypes between healthy human individuals. Assay execution took place at the deep level. Only in-frame clones appear in the TCRdb table, and some are missing; sequencing was by immunoSEQ multiplex PCR. The sample has about 230,000 clones, 50% to 75% seen once. Both subsets, CD45RA+ naive and CD45RA-negative memory, were split from the CD4+ cells. The source of this sequence is a man aged 25-40 years in good health. Material: memory CD4+ T cells sorted from blood. Subset noted: CD45RA-negative fraction.

DNA of the CDR3: TGCGCCAGCAGCCTACCCAAGGGACAGCTGAACACTGAAGCTTTCTTT. This codes for CASSLPKGQLNTEAFF. The rearrangement uses TRBV4-1 and TRBJ1-1, with TRBD1 identical over 7 bases. This CDR3 is built from 16 residues. CDR1 and CDR2 (germline): MGHRA, YSYEKL. V shed 4 bases, J shed 0 bases, and the junction held 8 bases outside the gene matches.